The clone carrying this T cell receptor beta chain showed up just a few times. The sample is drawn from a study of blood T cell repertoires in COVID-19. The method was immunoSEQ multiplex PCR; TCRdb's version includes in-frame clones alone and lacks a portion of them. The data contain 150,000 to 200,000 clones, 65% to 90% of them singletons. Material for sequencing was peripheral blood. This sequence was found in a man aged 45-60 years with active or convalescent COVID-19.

The DNA for the CDR3 is TGCGCCAGCAGCTTGAGCCCGGGAGGGCCGGACGGGGAGCTGTTTTTT. It yields the protein CASSLSPGGPDGELFF. J is TRBJ2-2 and V is TRBV5-1, with TRBD2 matching over 8 bases. Germline V CDR1 and CDR2: SGHRS, YFSETQ. CDR3 size: 16 residues. V trimming: 1 base; J trimming: 7 bases; junction bases outside the gene matches: 9. The full variable domain, rest sourced from reference TRBV5-1 and TRBJ2-2, is KAGVTQTPRYLIKTRGQQVTLSCSPISGHRSVSWYQQTPGQGLQFLFEYFSETQRNKGNFPGRFSGRQFSNSRSEMNVSTLELGDSALYLCASSLSPGGPDGELFFGEGSRLTVL.